These 25 T cell receptor beta chains originate from one sample sequenced in a study of technical replicates of blood from four donors. The repertoire was sequenced with immunoSEQ multiplex PCR; TCRdb's copy has only in-frame clones and lacks some. The sample yields tens of thousands of clones, approximately 95% seen once. The specimen sequenced was T cells isolated from PBMCs. These receptors came from a human donor in good health.

The chain carries TRBV5-1 and TRBJ2-3, with TRBD1 as a possible D gene (6 bases). The CDR3 is 17 amino acids. Germline assignment: CDR1 SGHRS and CDR2 YFSETQ. V lost 0 bases to trimming and J lost 2 bases, with 16 bases between them. Here the CDR3 DNA reads TGCGCCAGCAGCTTGGCCCAGGACAGTATCATCACAGATACGCAGTATTTT. Residues: CASSLAQDSIITDTQYF.

This clone occurred a few times. The chain has TRBV5-4 and TRBJ2-1; maybe TRBD2 (6 bases). V dropped 4 bases and J dropped 2 bases, with 19 bases sitting between them. Germline V CDR1 and CDR2: SGHNT, YYREEE (reference sequence). There are 17 residues in the CDR3. CDR3: CASSPAGVADPYNEQFF. The CDR3 nucleotides are TGTGCCAGCAGCCCCGCTGGGGTAGCGGACCCCTACAATGAGCAGTTCTTC.

This chain joins TRBV9 and TRBJ2-7; the D gene is possibly TRBD2 (6 bases). This CDR3 has 16 amino acids. V gave up 0 bases and J gave up 0 bases, with 13 bases separating them. From germline, CDR1 is SGDLS and CDR2 YYNGEE. The CDR3 spells CASSVGDFISSYEQYF. The CDR3 nucleotides are TGTGCCAGCAGCGTAGGGGACTTCATAAGCTCCTACGAGCAGTACTTC.

A single count supports this clone. The J gene is TRBJ2-1, the V gene TRBV6-6, with 7 nucleotides matching TRBD1. CDR3 size: 15 residues. Germline trimming cut 7 bases from V and 4 bases from J; bases unmatched to any gene: 10. From germline, CDR1 is MNHNY and CDR2 SVGAGI (reference sequence). CDR3 sequence: CASKGGRGHYNEQFF. CDR3 bases: TGTGCCAGCAAAGGGGGCCGGGGACATTACAATGAGCAGTTCTTC.

The chain employs TRBV14 and TRBJ2-7; D call uncertain. Germline V gives CDR1 SGHDN, CDR2 FVKESK. V was trimmed by 0 bases and J by 0 bases, leaving 6 bases between them. The CDR3 loop spans 14 amino acids. The CDR3 spells CASSQDYTSYEQYF. Here the CDR3 DNA reads TGTGCCAGCAGCCAAGATTACACCTCCTACGAGCAGTACTTC.

The genes are TRBV6-4 and TRBJ2-3, with 7 positions matching TRBD2. V dropped 8 bases and J dropped 4; count of bases not matched to a gene: 9. The CDR3 spans 14 residues. CDR1 is MRHNA and CDR2 is SNTAGT in the germline V gene. CDR3 DNA sequence: TGTGCCAGCTCCAAAGCGGGAATGGCAGATACGCAGTATTTT. It codes for CASSKAGMADTQYF.

The chain couples TRBV7-3 to TRBJ2-5; TRBD2 aligns across 13 bases. CDR1 SGHTA and CDR2 FQGTGA come from the germline V gene. The CDR3 has 15 amino acids. Unmatched junction bases numbered 7, after V lost 5 bases and J lost 7 bases. DNA for the CDR3: TGTGCCAGCAGCCCCGGGACTAGCGGGGATGGGACCCAGTACTTC. It codes for CASSPGTSGDGTQYF.

The chain couples TRBV30 to TRBJ1-5; TRBD1 matches at 7 bases. CDR1 GTSNPN and CDR2 SVGIG come from the germline V gene (reference sequence). Losses at the gene ends were 0 bases for V and 2 bases for J; bases not matched to a gene: 4. The CDR3 has 15 residues. The CDR3 spells CAWSVRQGGNQPQHF. In nucleotides, the CDR3 is TGTGCCTGGAGTGTGAGGCAGGGGGGCAATCAGCCCCAGCATTTT.

The chain couples TRBV30 to TRBJ2-5; 8 bases are shared with TRBD2. Germline CDR1 is GTSNPN and CDR2 is SVGIG (reference sequence). V dropped 0 bases and J dropped 9; count of bases not matched to a gene: 12. The CDR3 runs 15 residues. This CDR3 is CAWSVVAGGRAAQYF. Written as DNA, the CDR3 is TGTGCCTGGAGTGTCGTCGCGGGGGGCCGGGCGGCCCAGTACTTC.

The rearrangement joins TRBV28 to TRBJ2-1; D may be TRBD2 (6 bases). This CDR3 comprises 15 residues. Trimming pared 6 bases from V and 0 bases from J, leaving 12 bases between. Germline V CDR1 and CDR2: MDHEN, SYDVKM. The CDR3 DNA follows: TGTGCCAGCAGGAGACTAGGGAGCTCCTACAATGAGCAGTTCTTC. It yields the protein CASRRLGSSYNEQFF.

This chain links TRBV7-9 with TRBJ1-2; a weak D match, TRBD1 (5 bases). V dropped 5 bases and J dropped 0 bases, with 10 bases sitting between them. The germline V gene encodes CDR1 SEHNR and CDR2 FQNEAQ (reference sequence). The CDR3 is 14 amino acids. In DNA, the CDR3 is TGTGCCAGCAGCGTGACAGCTGCTAACTATGGCTACACCTTC. Its translation is CASSVTAANYGYTF.

The CDR3 sequence is CAISGVTTTNTEAFF. The CDR3 bases are TGTGCCATCAGTGGGGTGACAACAACGAACACTGAAGCTTTCTTT. The V call is TRBV10-3, the J call TRBJ1-1; the D is unclear. This CDR3 contains 15 residues. The germline gives CDR1 ENHRY, CDR2 SYGVKD. V was pared by 4 bases and J by 1 base, with 13 bases between.

This chain uses TRBV27 with TRBJ1-2, with D maybe TRBD1 (5 bases). Germline values: CDR1 MNHEY, CDR2 SMNVEV (reference sequence). Trimming left V 2 bases short and J 8 bases short, with 15 bases between. The CDR3 loop spans 14 amino acids. CDR3 loop: CASSLTGVLGGYTF. The CDR3 region has the DNA TGTGCCAGCAGTTTAACGGGGGTTCTTGGCGGCTACACCTTC.

The V gene is TRBV7-9, the J gene TRBJ1-1; D might be TRBD1 (6 bases). Germline-derived CDR1 and CDR2 are SEHNR and FQNEAQ (reference sequence). V was pared by 8 bases and J by 0 bases, with 16 bases between. The CDR3 runs to 15 residues. The CDR3 sequence: CASVRWEGVNTEAFF. DNA of the CDR3: TGTGCCAGCGTTCGGTGGGAGGGGGTGAACACTGAAGCTTTCTTT.

The rearrangement uses TRBV7-9 and TRBJ2-5; D unresolved. CDR1 is SEHNR, CDR2 FQNEAQ, per germline (reference sequence). Trimming took off 0 bases at V and 6 bases at J, with 8 bases between the two ends. The CDR3 loop spans 13 amino acids. The CDR3 region is CASSLAPLQTQYF. The DNA of the CDR3 is TGTGCCAGCAGCTTAGCCCCTCTCCAGACCCAGTACTTC.

This chain links TRBV6-5 with TRBJ1-5; weak D call: TRBD1 (6 bases). Germline CDR1 reads MNHEY; CDR2 reads SVGAGI. V was trimmed by 5 bases and J by 2 bases, leaving 10 bases between them. This CDR3 is built from 14 residues. This CDR3 is CASSKRQGNQPQHF. The DNA of the CDR3 is TGTGCCAGCAGTAAGCGACAGGGCAATCAGCCCCAGCATTTT.

The rearrangement uses TRBV11-1 and TRBJ1-4, with D possibly matching TRBD1 (6 bases). The CDR3 is 19 amino acids. Trimming removed 0 bases at V and 0 bases at J, with 17 bases between. Germline CDR1 SGHAT, CDR2 FQDESV (reference sequence). CDR3 DNA sequence: TGTGCCAGCAGCTTAGCGCCGTTGGGACAAGTTGCAACTAATGAAAAACTGTTTTTT. Protein sequence: CASSLAPLGQVATNEKLFF.

This rearrangement joins TRBV4-1 to TRBJ2-4, with 12 bases fitting TRBD2. J lost 4 bases, V lost 2 bases, and 6 bases had no gene match. This CDR3 has 17 amino acids. Germline V gene data show CDR1 as MGHRA and CDR2 as YSYEKL. This CDR3 is CASSQTPGLAGKNIQYF. CDR3 bases: TGCGCCAGCAGCCAAACGCCGGGACTAGCGGGTAAAAACATTCAGTACTTC.

This sequence joins TRBV2 and TRBJ2-1; 11 bases are a match to TRBD2. V dropped 6 bases and J dropped 4; count of bases not matched to a gene: 2. This CDR3 contains 14 residues. Germline-derived CDR1 and CDR2 are SNHLY and FYNNEI. This CDR3 reads CASRGTSGYNEQFF. For the CDR3, the DNA is TGTGCCAGCAGGGGGACTAGCGGTTACAATGAGCAGTTCTTC.

A single count supports this clone. The rearrangement joins TRBV5-1 to TRBJ1-4; TRBD1 is a possible D gene (5 bases). V was shortened by 0 bases and J by 12 bases, with 12 bases between the two germline ends. The CDR3 has 13 residues. Germline-derived CDR1 and CDR2 are SGHRS and YFSETQ. The CDR3 region has the DNA TGCGCCAGCAGCTTGGAGCCGGGGGTTCAACTGTTTTTT. This encodes CASSLEPGVQLFF. Full variable domain (outside the CDR3, taken from reference TRBV5-1 and TRBJ1-4): KAGVTQTPRYLIKTRGQQVTLSCSPISGHRSVSWYQQTPGQGLQFLFEYFSETQRNKGNFPGRFSGRQFSNSRSEMNVSTLELGDSALYLCASSLEPGVQLFFGSGTQLSVL.

V and J are TRBV19 and TRBJ1-6; TRBD1 matches at 9 bases. The CDR3 consists of 18 residues. Germline-derived CDR1 and CDR2 are LNHDA and SQIVND (reference sequence). The V and J ends lost 5 bases and 3 bases, in that order; junction bases with no gene match: 11. The CDR3 is CASSGWASGQGYNSPLHF. CDR3 bases: TGTGCCAGTAGTGGCTGGGCATCGGGACAGGGCTATAATTCACCCCTCCACTTT.

A single count supports this clone. This chain uses TRBV2 with TRBJ2-1; D not certain. The germline gives CDR1 SNHLY, CDR2 FYNNEI. Trimming took 4 bases from V and 0 from J, leaving 7 bases between them. The CDR3 has 14 amino acids. The CDR3 DNA sequence: TGTGCCAGCAGTGTTTCGAGCTCCTACAATGAGCAGTTCTTC. Protein sequence: CASSVSSSYNEQFF. Full variable domain (remainder filled in from reference TRBV2 and TRBJ2-1): EPEVTQTPSHQVTQMGQEVILRCVPISNHLYFYWYRQILGQKVEFLVSFYNNEISEKSEIFDDQFSVERPDGSNFTLKIRSTKLEDSAMYFCASSVSSSYNEQFFGPGTRLTVL.

J is TRBJ2-5 and V is TRBV10-3, with 10 bases aligning to TRBD2. With 6 bases clipped from V and 2 bases from J, the junction kept 6 bases outside the gene matches. Germline CDR1 ENHRY, CDR2 SYGVKD. The CDR3 loop spans 15 amino acids. Written as DNA, the CDR3 is TGTGCCATCAGCAGAGGACTAGCGGCTCAAGAGACCCAGTACTTC. This codes for CAISRGLAAQETQYF.

J is TRBJ2-7 and V is TRBV2; 8 positions agree with TRBD1. The CDR3 extends over 15 amino acids. Per the germline V gene, CDR1 is SNHLY and CDR2 is FYNNEI. J was trimmed by 4 bases and V by 3 bases; bases with no gene match: 8. For the CDR3, the DNA is TGTGCCAGCAGTGATCTTAGGACAGGGTCATACGAGCAGTACTTC. This gives the protein CASSDLRTGSYEQYF. Combining the CDR3 with reference TRBV2 and TRBJ2-7 gives the whole variable domain EPEVTQTPSHQVTQMGQEVILRCVPISNHLYFYWYRQILGQKVEFLVSFYNNEISEKSEIFDDQFSVERPDGSNFTLKIRSTKLEDSAMYFCASSDLRTGSYEQYFGPGTRLTVT.

This clone is a singleton in its sample. This chain connects TRBV5-1 to TRBJ2-3; 7 nucleotides agree with TRBD1. Germline CDR1 and CDR2: SGHRS and YFSETQ. V gave up 4 bases and J gave up 7 bases; unmatched junction bases: 15. There are 16 residues in the CDR3. CDR3 sequence (DNA): TGCGCCAGCAGCAAAGCCGGGACAGCGACCAAATATACGCAGTATTTT. Translated, it gives CASSKAGTATKYTQYF.